The 17 T cell receptor beta chains below were found in one sample sequenced in a study of response to subunit inactivated influenza vaccine. A single record per CDR3 protein comes from TCRdb applying MiXCR to the RT-PCR reads. The sample consists of under 800,000 distinct CDR3 sequences, approximately 13% of them appearing once. The sample was PBMCs from blood, taken roughly 2 weeks before vaccination. Receptors originate from a man aged 45 to 65 who received an inactivated influenza vaccine.

The rearrangement joins TRBV3-1 to TRBJ1-4; a weak D match, TRBD1 (5 bases). From germline, CDR1 is LGHDT and CDR2 YNNKEL (reference sequence). This CDR3 spans 14 amino acids. V was clipped by 4 bases and J by 8 bases, with 14 bases between them. CDR3 sequence reads: CASSPQWGREKLFF. The CDR3 DNA is TGTGCCAGCAGCCCCCAGTGGGGCCGAGAAAAACTGTTTTTT.

This clonotype was counted a few times. The V gene is TRBV11-2, the J gene TRBJ2-7; TRBD2 is a possible D gene (6 bases). The CDR3 spans 15 residues. Trimming took off 2 bases at V and 1 base at J, with 12 bases between the two ends. The V gene's germline CDR1 is SGHAT and CDR2 FQNNGV. The CDR3: CASSLQSGSSYEQYF. CDR3 DNA: TGTGCCAGCAGCTTACAGTCCGGGAGTTCCTACGAGCAGTACTTC.

This clonotype was observed a handful of times. V and J are TRBV27 and TRBJ1-1, with D perhaps matching TRBD1 (5 bases). CDR3 length: 16 amino acids. V gave up 3 bases and J gave up 0 bases, with 14 bases separating them. Per germline, CDR1 MNHEY and CDR2 SMNVEV (reference sequence). DNA of the CDR3: TGTGCCAGCAGTTTGGGAGTAGGGGCACTGAACACTGAAGCTTTCTTT. Amino acids: CASSLGVGALNTEAFF.

This clonotype was seen only a few times. This chain uses TRBV20-1 with TRBJ2-1, with D possibly being TRBD2 (5 bases). V lost 6 bases and J lost 6, with 12 bases in between. Germline V CDR1 and CDR2: DFQATT, SNEGSKA (reference sequence). This CDR3 is 12 amino acids long. CDR3 DNA: TGCAGTGCAGGTAGGACTGCCAATGAGCAGTTCTTC. Its protein product is CSAGRTANEQFF.

DNA of the CDR3: TGCGCCAGCAGCCAAGATCTAGTCCAGGGGGCCTACAATGAGCAGTTCTTC. This encodes CASSQDLVQGAYNEQFF. The chain employs TRBV4-3 and TRBJ2-1; 7 bases align to TRBD1. Germline-derived CDR1 and CDR2 are LGHNA and YSLEER. This CDR3 contains 17 residues. After removal of 0 bases from V and 2 bases from J, the junction contained 7 bases not matched to a gene.

This clonotype came up a few times. The genes are TRBV6-2 or TRBV6-3 and TRBJ2-5; the match to TRBD1 covers 10 bases. The CDR3 spans 16 residues. With V trimmed by 4 bases and J by 4 bases, 9 bases remained unmatched. Germline CDR1 reads MNHEY; CDR2 reads SVGEGT. CDR3 loop: CASSSPGQGKGETQYF. CDR3 nucleotides: TGTGCCAGCAGTTCGCCGGGACAGGGGAAAGGAGAGACCCAGTACTTC.

This clonotype was observed a few times. The V gene is TRBV20-1, the J gene TRBJ2-7; either TRBD1 or TRBD2 may fit D (6 bases each). This CDR3 contains 14 residues. Trimming left V 1 base short and J 3 bases short, with 13 bases between. Germline lookup yields CDR1 DFQATT and CDR2 SNEGSKA (reference sequence). This chain's CDR3 is CSARVPQGGYEQYF. Written as DNA, the CDR3 is TGCAGTGCTAGAGTCCCACAGGGAGGCTACGAGCAGTACTTC.

CDR3 nucleotides: TGTGCCAGCAGCTTCGGTCTTAGTTCCCCGATAGATACGCAGTATTTT. Its translation: CASSFGLSSPIDTQYF. J is TRBJ2-3 and V is TRBV7-8; D call uncertain. The germline V gene has CDR1 SGHVS and CDR2 FQNEAQ. This CDR3 comprises 16 residues. With 3 bases removed from V and 5 bases from J, the gap between germline ends came to 18 bases.

This clonotype has just a few counts. The CDR3 bases are TGCAGCGTGGGATGGACTAGCGGAAGAGGAGATACGCAGTATTTT. Translated, it gives CSVGWTSGRGDTQYF. The gene calls are TRBV29-1 and TRBJ2-3; 10 nucleotides match TRBD2. This CDR3 has 15 amino acids. The germline V gene has CDR1 SQVTM and CDR2 ANQGSEA. The V segment lost 6 bases and the J segment 5 bases; nucleotides outside the gene matches: 11.

J is TRBJ2-7 and V is TRBV14; 7 bases fit TRBD1. V was pared by 2 bases and J by 0 bases, with 7 bases of the junction left unmatched. The germline V gene encodes CDR1 SGHDN and CDR2 FVKESK. The CDR3 is made up of 16 amino acids. The CDR3 reads CASSQYGQAYSYEQYF. The CDR3 bases are TGTGCCAGCAGCCAATACGGACAGGCGTACTCCTACGAGCAGTACTTC.

In its sample, this clonotype was seen a few times. The chain is built from TRBV2 and TRBJ1-4; maybe TRBD1 (6 bases). CDR3 size: 17 residues. Trimming pared 3 bases from V and 3 bases from J, leaving 17 bases between. CDR1 and CDR2 from the germline V gene are SNHLY and FYNNEI. The CDR3 is CASSDPTGPRANEKLFF. The CDR3 DNA reads TGTGCCAGCAGTGACCCGACAGGACCCAGGGCTAATGAAAAACTGTTTTTT.

The chain links TRBV4-1 to TRBJ2-1; possible D gene TRBD1, 5 bases. Germline CDR1 reads MGHRA; CDR2 reads YSYEKL. Trimming left V 4 bases short and J 2 bases short, with 15 bases between. This CDR3 has 16 amino acids. CDR3 protein: CASSRSQGMPYNEQFF. CDR3 coding DNA: TGCGCCAGCAGCCGTTCTCAGGGAATGCCCTACAATGAGCAGTTCTTC.

CDR3 loop: CASSLPSGTGELFF. The CDR3 DNA follows: TGTGCCAGCAGCTTACCCTCCGGGACCGGGGAGCTGTTTTTT. The chain carries TRBV5-5 and TRBJ2-2; D unclear. V lost 2 bases and J lost 5, with 10 bases in between. The CDR3 sequence is 14 residues long. Germline V lookup: CDR1 SGHKS, CDR2 YYEKEE (reference sequence).

The chain couples TRBV27 to TRBJ1-2; D possibly corresponds to TRBD1 (6 bases). Trimming left V 2 bases short and J 4 bases short, with 14 bases between. The CDR3 contains 15 residues. Germline CDR1 is MNHEY and CDR2 is SMNVEV (reference sequence). The CDR3 nucleotides read TGTGCCAGCAGTTTAATCGGGGGGCGCACCTATGGCTACACCTTC. It specifies CASSLIGGRTYGYTF.

The gene calls are TRBV5-1 and TRBJ2-5; TRBD1 agrees at 12 bases. The CDR3 runs to 16 residues. Unmatched junction bases numbered 8, after V lost 4 bases and J lost 4 bases. Germline V gene sequence: CDR1 SGHRS, CDR2 YFSETQ. CDR3 in amino acids: CASSQGQGAPTETQYF. The CDR3 bases are TGCGCCAGCAGCCAGGGACAGGGGGCGCCCACAGAGACCCAGTACTTC.

This clonotype was recorded many times. This chain links TRBV7-2 with TRBJ2-7; maybe TRBD1 (6 bases). Germline lookup yields CDR1 SGHTA and CDR2 FQGNSA. Trimming left V 1 base short and J 2 bases short, with 9 bases between. This CDR3 is 14 amino acids long. In DNA form, the CDR3 reads TGTGCCAGCAGCTTAGGACAGGTCCCCTACGAGCAGTACTTC. Its translation is CASSLGQVPYEQYF.

This clonotype occurred many times. The V and J genes are TRBV5-1 and TRBJ2-7, with a possible D match to TRBD2 (6 bases). Germline V lookup: CDR1 SGHRS, CDR2 YFSETQ. The V and J ends lost 7 bases and 3 bases respectively, with 17 bases between them. The CDR3 runs 14 residues. The DNA for the CDR3 is TGCGCCAGCTCGACGCCCGGGGGAGTCTACGAGCAGTACTTC. Amino acids: CASSTPGGVYEQYF. The full variable domain, its missing parts supplied by reference TRBV5-1 and TRBJ2-7, is KAGVTQTPRYLIKTRGQQVTLSCSPISGHRSVSWYQQTPGQGLQFLFEYFSETQRNKGNFPGRFSGRQFSNSRSEMNVSTLELGDSALYLCASSTPGGVYEQYFGPGTRLTVT.